The rows below give T cell receptor beta chains drawn from one sample of a study of T cells after yellow fever vaccination. TCRdb reprocessed the 5' RACE reads with MiXCR, giving one entry per CDR3 protein. The repertoire has some 240,000 distinct CDR3 sequences, approximately 3.6% of them found once; the top ten carry over 15%. Specimen: PBMCs, collected 15 days after the yellow fever booster vaccination. All receptors come from a young man who received the YFV17D yellow fever vaccine. CDR3s include the opening cysteine and the closing phenylalanine or tryptophan. The D gene is left open where the match is weak. Not all rows give a size; the values are once, few, many and, for expanded clones, a class.

many	TRBV7-9	TRBD1	TRBJ1-1	TGTGCCAGCAGCTTGGACAGGGGGTACGACACTGAAGCTTTCTTT	CASSLDRGYDTEAFF
many	TRBV15	-	TRBJ1-4	TGTGCCACCAGCAGAGAGGCCCCCCACACCACTAATGAAAAACTGTTTTTT	CATSREAPHTTNEKLFF
many	TRBV11-1	TRBD2	TRBJ2-3	TGTGCCAGCAGCTTAGCGCAATATAGCGGGGGCACAGATACGCAGTATTTT	CASSLAQYSGGTDTQYF
many	TRBV10-3	-	TRBJ1-1	TGTGCCATCAGTGAGTCGAAGATCCAAGCTTTCTTT	CAISESKIQAFF
many	TRBV20-1	-	TRBJ1-2	TGCAGTGCTGGGGGGGGGAACTATGGCTACACCTTC	CSAGGGNYGYTF
many	TRBV7-9	TRBD2	TRBJ2-5	TGTGCCAGCAGCTTAAGGAGGTCGACTAGCGGGGGTAAAGAGACCCAGTACTTC	CASSLRRSTSGGKETQYF
-	TRBV30	TRBD1	TRBJ2-7	TGTGCCTGGAGCTCCAGCCCGCCGACAGGGCGGCTGACCTACGAGCAGTACTTC	CAWSSSPPTGRLTYEQYF
many	TRBV3-1	TRBD2	TRBJ2-3	TGTGCCAGCCATACGGGACTAGTTGGCGATACGCAGTATTTT	CASHTGLVGDTQYF
many	TRBV6-1	TRBD1	TRBJ2-3	TGTGCCAGCAGTGAAGCTCAGGGGGAAAAAGCAGATACGCAGTATTTT	CASSEAQGEKADTQYF
many	TRBV20-1	TRBD1	TRBJ1-2	TGCAGTGCTAGAGACGGCAGGGGGCCTAACTATGGCTACACCTTC	CSARDGRGPNYGYTF
many	TRBV12-3/TRBV12-4	TRBD1	TRBJ2-1	TGTGCCAGCAGTCCAGGGACAGGGTGGAGGGAGCAGTTCTTC	CASSPGTGWREQFF
many	TRBV5-1	TRBD2	TRBJ2-5	TGCGCCAGCAGCCGGGACTACCTGGCCGGTAGGACCCAGTACTTC	CASSRDYLAGRTQYF
many	TRBV13	TRBD2	TRBJ2-1	TGTGCCAGCAGCCCGTCCCCGGGGGGGCCCCACAATGAGCAGTTCTTC	CASSPSPGGPHNEQFF
many	TRBV20-1	-	TRBJ2-3	TGCAGTGCTAGAGATGTAGCTACAGATACGCAGTATTTT	CSARDVATDTQYF
many	TRBV29-1	TRBD1	TRBJ2-2	TGCAGCGCCGGGACAGCCGGGGAGCTGTTTTTT	CSAGTAGELFF
many	TRBV29-1	-	TRBJ1-2	TGCAGCGTTGCCGATAACTATGGCTACACCTTC	CSVADNYGYTF
many	TRBV5-6	-	TRBJ1-3	TGTGCCAGCACGCGTGGGGTGGCGTCCTCTGGAAACACCATATATTTT	CASTRGVASSGNTIYF
many	TRBV4-3	TRBD2	TRBJ2-1	TGCGCCAGCAGCCAGGTTAGCGGGGAAGAGCAGTTCTTC	CASSQVSGEEQFF
many	TRBV5-1	-	TRBJ2-7	TGCGCCAGCAGCCCTACAACGGGGGTGGTCTACGAGCAGTACTTC	CASSPTTGVVYEQYF
few	TRBV9	TRBD1	TRBJ1-5	TGTGCCAGCAGCAAAAGCTCCGGACAGGCCGAGCCCCAGCATTTT	CASSKSSGQAEPQHF
many	TRBV12-3/TRBV12-4	-	TRBJ2-3	TGTGCCAGCAGCCCTGGTGGAAGCTTCACAGATACGCAGTATTTT	CASSPGGSFTDTQYF
many	TRBV6-5	TRBD2	TRBJ2-2	TGTGCCAGCAGGACCCGGGGGGGGAACACCGGGGAGCTGTTTTTT	CASRTRGGNTGELFF
many	TRBV4-3	-	TRBJ2-3	TGCGCCAGCAGCCCAATGGGGGATACGCAGTATTTT	CASSPMGDTQYF
many	TRBV6-5	-	TRBJ1-2	TGTGCCAGCAGTGACAGTATCTATGGCGGCTACACCTTC	CASSDSIYGGYTF
many	TRBV24-1	TRBD2	TRBJ2-5	TGTGCCACCAGTGCCCCGGAGAGCGGGGACGTGGAGACCCAGTACTTC	CATSAPESGDVETQYF
many	TRBV6-2/TRBV6-3	-	TRBJ2-5	TGTGCCAGCAGTCGCAGGGGCGAGGAGACCCAGTACTTC	CASSRRGEETQYF
many	TRBV4-2	TRBD1	TRBJ2-3	TGTGCCAGCAGCCCGGGCAGGGGGCTGGCCACAGATACGCAGTATTTT	CASSPGRGLATDTQYF
many	TRBV6-5	-	TRBJ1-2	TGTGCCAGCAGTTACGGGGCAGGCGGCGGCTACACCTTC	CASSYGAGGGYTF
many	TRBV27	-	TRBJ1-1	TGTGCCAGCAGTTTAATGAGGCAGGGAAGAGGTTGGACTGAAGCTTTCTTT	CASSLMRQGRGWTEAFF
many	TRBV5-1	TRBD1	TRBJ1-2	TGCGCCAGCAGCCCGACAGGGGGACCCGACTATGGCTACACCTTC	CASSPTGGPDYGYTF
many	TRBV7-9	TRBD2	TRBJ2-5	TGTGCCAGCACCCCTGGTCGGGGGGGTGGAGAGACCCAGTACTTC	CASTPGRGGGETQYF
many	TRBV15	TRBD1	TRBJ1-4	TGTGCCACCAGCAGTCGGGACAGGGCAACTAATGAAAAACTGTTTTTT	CATSSRDRATNEKLFF
many	TRBV9	-	TRBJ1-2	TGTGCCAGCAGCGCTCTTAATATAAGGGGAAACTATGGCTACACCTTC	CASSALNIRGNYGYTF
many	TRBV6-6	-	TRBJ1-1	TGTGCCAGCAGCACTTTGGGGGTGACTGAAGCTTTCTTT	CASSTLGVTEAFF
many	TRBV5-1	TRBD2	TRBJ2-7	TGCGCCAGCAGCTTGCAAAGCGGGGAGGACGAGCAGTACTTC	CASSLQSGEDEQYF
many	TRBV6-5	-	TRBJ1-3	TGTGCCAGCAGTTTTACCTCGGGGGGTTCTGTCGCTGGAAACACCATATATTTT	CASSFTSGGSVAGNTIYF
many	TRBV4-1	-	TRBJ1-1	TGCGCCAGCAGCCAGTATGCCAACACTGAAGCTTTCTTT	CASSQYANTEAFF
few	TRBV5-4	-	TRBJ2-1	TGTGCCAGCAGCTTGGGGACTGCGAGTGAGCAGTTCTTC	CASSLGTASEQFF
many	TRBV19	-	TRBJ1-1	TGTGCCAGTAGTACCTCACAATATTCCGAAGCTTTCTTT	CASSTSQYSEAFF
many	TRBV3-1	-	TRBJ2-7	TGTGCCAGCAGTCCCAGCAGCCTCTCCTACGAGCAGTACTTC	CASSPSSLSYEQYF
many	TRBV29-1	-	TRBJ2-1	TGCAGCGTTGACCGAGCCACCTACAATGAGCAGTTCTTC	CSVDRATYNEQFF
many	TRBV6-6	TRBD2	TRBJ2-1	TGTGCCAGCAGACAAACGGGGGGGGTTAACAATGAGCAGTTCTTC	CASRQTGGVNNEQFF
many	TRBV20-1	-	TRBJ1-1	TGCAGTGTTGAAGACACTGAAGCTTTCTTT	CSVEDTEAFF
many	TRBV10-3	TRBD1	TRBJ1-6	TGTGCCATCAGGGACGTTAGGACAGGGGGCAATTCACCCCTCCACTTT	CAIRDVRTGGNSPLHF
many	TRBV27	-	TRBJ1-5	TGTGCCAGCAGTTTAATGGGGGGACGGCCCCAGCATTTT	CASSLMGGRPQHF
many	TRBV20-1	-	TRBJ2-7	TGCAGTGCTAGATCGGGGGCCGAGCAGTACTTC	CSARSGAEQYF
many	TRBV7-2	-	TRBJ1-2	TGTGCCAGCAGCTTATCAGCCCCCCTCTATGGCTACACCTTC	CASSLSAPLYGYTF
many	TRBV20-1	-	TRBJ2-5	TGCAGTGCCCCGACTACTCAAGAGACCCAGTACTTC	CSAPTTQETQYF
few	TRBV12-3/TRBV12-4	-	TRBJ1-6	TGTGCCAGCAGTGCCGGGACGGGTAATAGTTCACCCCTCCACTTT	CASSAGTGNSSPLHF
-	TRBV7-2	-	TRBJ2-3	TGTGCCAGCAGCCCCTGGGTGGGGGGCTGGGGCACAGATACGCAGTATTTT	CASSPWVGGWGTDTQYF
many	TRBV29-1	-	TRBJ1-4	TGCAGCGTCTTGACAGACCCAACTAATGAAAAACTGTTTTTT	CSVLTDPTNEKLFF
many	TRBV5-5	TRBD1	TRBJ1-1	TGTGCCAGCAGCCCGACAGGGGGCCTCATGAACACTGAAGCTTTCTTT	CASSPTGGLMNTEAFF
many	TRBV7-9	TRBD1	TRBJ1-6	TGTGCCAGCAGCTTTACAGGGGTAGGGGATTCACCCCTCCACTTT	CASSFTGVGDSPLHF
many	TRBV9	-	TRBJ2-3	TGTGCCAGCAGCGTAGAGGAGGGGCTAACAGATACGCAGTATTTT	CASSVEEGLTDTQYF